This T cell receptor beta chain is drawn from a study of cytomegalovirus exposure and HLA in healthy donors. Study details: An earlier analysis found roughly 100 million unique TCR beta sequences from 150 million to 200 million T cells.

Findings and caveats of the study: Upon later analysis, TCR association rates were observed to vary by HLA locus, being highest for DRB1 and lowest for HLA-C.

Researchers ran the PCR with 60 Vbeta and 13 Jbeta primers. Assay used: immunoSEQ multiplex PCR; TCRdb lists only in-frame clones, some missing. The table lists roughly 100,000 clones, around three quarters of them singletons. Trimming took off 6 bases at V and 1 base at J, with 10 bases between the two ends. The germline CDR1 and CDR2 sequences are MNHEY and SVGAGI. There are 13 residues in the CDR3. Comment on this clone: As yet, its antigen is unknown.

V is TRBV6-5 and J is TRBJ2-7; D not resolved. This clonotype originated in a man between 45 and 60 years old in good health and CMV-seropositive. Material for sequencing was PBMCs. This CDR3 is CASSPSSSYEQYF. Written as DNA, the CDR3 is TGTGCCAGCAGCCCAAGCTCTTCCTACGAGCAGTACTTC.